Here is one T cell receptor beta chain with its context. This clonotype was picked up a small number of times. Its antigen specificity is not known. No clone much larger than this one lies a single base away; base qualities are absent. The sample was run on an Illumina NovaSeq 6000. TCRalpha and TCRbeta cDNA libraries were built by 5'RACE with constant-segment primers, adding sample barcodes and unique molecular identifiers. Trizol reagent was used to extract RNA from every sample. The libraries were amplified in two PCR steps, and the second step added a second sample barcode and Illumina TruSeq adapters. Sequencing of the libraries was done on an Illumina NovaSeq, producing 2 x 150 bp paired-end reads. From the authors' description of their analysis: Reads were demultiplexed and collapsed into UMI-guided consensus sequences with migec v1.2.7. Using mixcr v2.1.11, UMI consensuses were aligned to TRA and TRB V and J templates and then assembled into clonotypes. Expanded or contracted clonotypes were those called significant by both edgeR and NoisET, with noise models trained on biological replicates. edgeR calls used a false discovery rate-adjusted p below 0.01 and a log2 fold-change threshold of 1. As an exploratory analysis of dynamics, max-normalized trajectories of the 1000 most abundant clonotypes were examined with PCA combined with hierarchical clustering. Each responding clone was given a CD4 or CD8 phenotype based on the CD4+ and CD8+ repertoires, which had been sequenced separately. Using fastp at Q25 and MiXCR, TCRdb reprocessed the public reads and kept productive beta chains. Merged by CDR3 protein, the rows form single entries marked with the most common genes and DNA. V and J calls and clone size were set by TCRdb, not the authors. The sample table shows some 120,000 distinct CDR3 sequences, and approximately 6.2% are seen once. Together, the top ten hold roughly 2% of the sample.

Trimming takes 7 bases from V and 9 bases from J, and the germline ends sit 17 bases apart. CDR3 length: 12 amino acids, cysteine to phenylalanine. Only the CDR3 part of the read is kept: 36 bases, read in frame from the first base. The germline V gene gives CDR1 as SQVTM and CDR2 as ANQGSEA. The data originate from a study of T-cell memory formation after mild COVID-19 (dated by TCRdb to about 2021). Looking at the study overall: TCR sequence clusters from the two donors were found to be largely donor specific. In a couple of donors, T-cell clones that expanded and contracted after mild COVID-19 were tracked by sequencing TCRalpha and TCRbeta repertoires over time. Two young, previously healthy adult volunteers made up the cohort, one male and one female. The paper as a whole reports these results and caveats: Contracting CD4+ clones were found mainly in CM and EM memory subsets, while CD8+ clones were enriched in EMRA. Only a couple of mild cases were covered in the study, and larger cohorts including severe cases with pre-infection samples were considered necessary. Some responding clones were detected in pre-infection memory, which suggested that pre-existing cross-reactive memory T cells had joined the SARS-CoV-2 response. SARS-CoV-2 specificity of the second-wave clones peaking on day 37 was not confirmed. From day 15 to 85, contracting clones showed balanced CD4/CD8 phenotypes, whereas a second wave of clones that expanded from day 15 to 37 leaned towards CD4+.

PBMCs were isolated by Ficoll-Paque density gradient centrifugation. This receptor was taken from an adult woman who had mild COVID-19 (a few samples of this study predate the infection). The sample titles of this study are shuffled in the database, so cell type and time point are left out; the donor was told from shared clones. Sequences were obtained from PBMCs or a T cell subset sorted from them (not recorded which). The rearrangement joined TRBV29-1 to TRBJ2-3; no D gene can be assigned with confidence. The DNA reads as follows: TGCAGCGCCTACCGACCGCCCGAAACGCAGTATTTT. Translated, this is CSAYRPPETQYF.